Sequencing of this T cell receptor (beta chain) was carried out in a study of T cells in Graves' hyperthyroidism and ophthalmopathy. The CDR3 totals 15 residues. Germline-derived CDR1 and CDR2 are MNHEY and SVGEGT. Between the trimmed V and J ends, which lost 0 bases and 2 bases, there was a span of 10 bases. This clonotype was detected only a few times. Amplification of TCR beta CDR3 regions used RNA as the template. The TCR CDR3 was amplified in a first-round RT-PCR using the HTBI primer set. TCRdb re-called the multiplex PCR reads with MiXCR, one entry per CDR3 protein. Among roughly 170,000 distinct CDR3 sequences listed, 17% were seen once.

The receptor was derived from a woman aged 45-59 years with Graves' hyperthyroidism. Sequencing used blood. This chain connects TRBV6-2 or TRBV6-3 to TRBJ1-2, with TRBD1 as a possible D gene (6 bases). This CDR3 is CASSYSYRENYGYTF. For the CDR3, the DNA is TGTGCCAGCAGTTACTCCTACAGGGAAAACTATGGCTACACCTTC.